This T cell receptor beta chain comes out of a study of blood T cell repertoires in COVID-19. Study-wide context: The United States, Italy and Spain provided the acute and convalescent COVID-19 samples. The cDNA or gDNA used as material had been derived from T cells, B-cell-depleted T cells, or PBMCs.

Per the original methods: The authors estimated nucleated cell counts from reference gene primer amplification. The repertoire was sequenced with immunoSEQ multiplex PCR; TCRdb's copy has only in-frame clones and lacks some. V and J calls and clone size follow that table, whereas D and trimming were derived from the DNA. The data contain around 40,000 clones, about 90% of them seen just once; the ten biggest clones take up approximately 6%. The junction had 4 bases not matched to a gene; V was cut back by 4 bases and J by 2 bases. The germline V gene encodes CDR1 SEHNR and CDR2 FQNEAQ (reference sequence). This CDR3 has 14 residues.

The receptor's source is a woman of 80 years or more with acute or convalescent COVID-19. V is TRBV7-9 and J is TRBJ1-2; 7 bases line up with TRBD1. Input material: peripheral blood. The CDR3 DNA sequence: TGTGCCAGCAGCTCTCGACAGGGAAACTATGGCTACACCTTC. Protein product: CASSSRQGNYGYTF.